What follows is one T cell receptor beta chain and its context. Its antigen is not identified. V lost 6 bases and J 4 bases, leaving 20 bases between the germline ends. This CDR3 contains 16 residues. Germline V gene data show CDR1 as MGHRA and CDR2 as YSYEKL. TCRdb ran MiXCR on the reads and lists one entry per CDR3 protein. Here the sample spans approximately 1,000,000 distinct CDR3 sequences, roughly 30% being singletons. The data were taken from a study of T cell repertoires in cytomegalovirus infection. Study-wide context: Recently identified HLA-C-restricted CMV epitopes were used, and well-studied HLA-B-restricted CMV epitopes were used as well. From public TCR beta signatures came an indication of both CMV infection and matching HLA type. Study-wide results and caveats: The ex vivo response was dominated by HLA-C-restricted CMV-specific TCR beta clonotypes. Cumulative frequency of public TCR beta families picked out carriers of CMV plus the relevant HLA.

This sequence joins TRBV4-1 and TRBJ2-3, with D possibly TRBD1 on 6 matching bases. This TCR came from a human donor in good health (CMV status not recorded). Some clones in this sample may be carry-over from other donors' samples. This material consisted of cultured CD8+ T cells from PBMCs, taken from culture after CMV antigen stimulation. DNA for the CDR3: TGCGCCAGCAGTCACCCTAAGGGCCAGGGGTCAGATACGCAGTATTTT. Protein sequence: CASSHPKGQGSDTQYF.